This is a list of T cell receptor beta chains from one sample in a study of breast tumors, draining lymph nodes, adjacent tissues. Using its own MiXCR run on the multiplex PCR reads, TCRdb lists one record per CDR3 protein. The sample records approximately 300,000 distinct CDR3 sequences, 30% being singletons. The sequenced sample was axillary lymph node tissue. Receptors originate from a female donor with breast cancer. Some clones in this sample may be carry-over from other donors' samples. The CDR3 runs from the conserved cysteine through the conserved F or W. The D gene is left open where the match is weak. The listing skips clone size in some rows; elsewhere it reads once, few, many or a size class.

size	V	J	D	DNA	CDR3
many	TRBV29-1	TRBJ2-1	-	TGCAGCGTCCCCACAAGCTACAATGAGCAGTTCTTC	CSVPTSYNEQFF
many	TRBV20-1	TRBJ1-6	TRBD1	TGCAGTGCTAGAGTGGGACAGCGCGCTAATAATTCACCCCTCCACTTT	CSARVGQRANNSPLHF
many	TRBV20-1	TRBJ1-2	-	TGCAGTGCTAGAGTCGAGAGTGGGGGCCGGAATGGCTACACCTTC	CSARVESGGRNGYTF
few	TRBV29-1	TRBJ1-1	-	TGCAGCGTTGAAGGGTACACTGAAGCTTTCTTT	CSVEGYTEAFF
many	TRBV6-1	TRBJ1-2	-	TGTGCCAGCAGTGAATCCCCGGGACGCTATGGCTACACCTTC	CASSESPGRYGYTF
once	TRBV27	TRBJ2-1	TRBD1	TGTGCCAGCAGTACAGGGGGTCTAGGGGTTTCCTACAATGAGCAGTTCTTC	CASSTGGLGVSYNEQFF
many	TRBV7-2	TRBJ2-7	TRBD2	TGTGCCAGCAGCTTAGCCGGGACTAGCGGGTACGAGCAGTACTTC	CASSLAGTSGYEQYF
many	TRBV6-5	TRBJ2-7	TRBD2	TGTGCCAGCAGTTACTCGAGGCTAGCGGGACTGGGCGAGCAGTACTTC	CASSYSRLAGLGEQYF
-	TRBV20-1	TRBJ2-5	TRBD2	TGCAGTGCTAGCGGGACTAGCGTGGCGGAGACCCAGTACTTC	CSASGTSVAETQYF
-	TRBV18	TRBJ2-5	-	TGTGCCAGCTCACCGGCCTACTCGCAAGAGACCCAGTACTTC	CASSPAYSQETQYF
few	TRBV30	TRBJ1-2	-	TGTGCCTCCCGGGGGGGCGGCTATGGCTACACCTTC	CASRGGGYGYTF
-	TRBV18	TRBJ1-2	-	TGTGCCAGCTCAACCTACCCATCTGGCGTACCCGATAACTATGGCTACACCTTC	CASSTYPSGVPDNYGYTF
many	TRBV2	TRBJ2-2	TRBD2	TGTGCCAGCAGTGATCCGGGACTAGCGGGAGGGCTTACCGGGGAGCTGTTTTTT	CASSDPGLAGGLTGELFF
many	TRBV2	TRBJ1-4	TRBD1	TGTGCCAGCAGTGAAGGGGGGACAGGGGGCGAAAAACTGTTTTTT	CASSEGGTGGEKLFF
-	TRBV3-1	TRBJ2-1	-	TGTGCCAGCAGCCAAGGGGTGGGGGTCTACAATGAGCAGTTCTTC	CASSQGVGVYNEQFF
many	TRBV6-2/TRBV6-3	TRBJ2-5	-	TGTGCCAGCAGTTACGGGAGGGGGAACACCCAGTACTTC	CASSYGRGNTQYF
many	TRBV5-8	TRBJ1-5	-	TGTGCCAGCAGCCCAGGACAGAACAATCAGCCCCAGCATTTT	CASSPGQNNQPQHF
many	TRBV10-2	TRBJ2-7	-	TGCGCCAGCAGCCGACAGCCCCCGGACGAGCAGTACTTC	CASSRQPPDEQYF
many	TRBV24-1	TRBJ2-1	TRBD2	TGTGCCACCAGTGATTCACTAGCGGGAGTATCGAATGAGCAGTTCTTC	CATSDSLAGVSNEQFF
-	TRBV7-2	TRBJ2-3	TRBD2	TGTGCCAGCAGCTTACATAATTTAGCGGGAGGGCCGGATACGCAGTATTTT	CASSLHNLAGGPDTQYF
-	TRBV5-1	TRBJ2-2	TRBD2	TGCACCAGCAGCTTGACTAGCGGGAGGGCCGCGAGCACCGGGGAGCTGTTTTTT	CTSSLTSGRAASTGELFF
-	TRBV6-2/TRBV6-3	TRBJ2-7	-	TGTGCCACGACGCGGCGAGGGACTTCGGAGCAGTACTTC	CATTRRGTSEQYF
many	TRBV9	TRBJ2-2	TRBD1	TGTGCCAGCAGGGACAGGGAAACGGACACCGGGGAGCTGTTTTTT	CASRDRETDTGELFF
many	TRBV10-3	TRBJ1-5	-	TGTGCCATCAGTGAAGGAGGGCGCAATCAGCCCCAGCATTTT	CAISEGGRNQPQHF
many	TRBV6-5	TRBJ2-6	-	TGTGCCAGCAGTCGGCAGGGTCTGGGGGCCAACGTCCTGACTTTC	CASSRQGLGANVLTF
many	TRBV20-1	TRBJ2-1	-	TGCAGTGCTCGCCTAGGAAAGGGGTACAATGAGCAGTTCTTC	CSARLGKGYNEQFF
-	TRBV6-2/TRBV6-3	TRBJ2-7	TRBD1	TGTGCCAGCAGTCCCCCGGGACAGGGGGCTTACGAGCAGTACTTC	CASSPPGQGAYEQYF
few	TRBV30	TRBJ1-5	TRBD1	TGTGCCTTCGGGACAGGAGGATTTCCCCAGCATTTT	CAFGTGGFPQHF
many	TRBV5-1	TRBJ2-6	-	TGCGCCAGCAGAGAGCAGCCCCAAACCTCTGGGGCCAACGTCCTGACTTTC	CASREQPQTSGANVLTF
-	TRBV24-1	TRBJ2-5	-	TGTGCCACCAGTGGGTGGGCGGAGACCCAGTACTTC	CATSGWAETQYF
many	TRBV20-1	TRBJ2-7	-	TGCAGTGCGCGACCGAAAAGCTACGAGCAGTACTTC	CSARPKSYEQYF
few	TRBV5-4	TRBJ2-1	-	TGTGCCAGCAGCCAAGACAGAGCATCCTACAATGAGCAGTTCTTC	CASSQDRASYNEQFF
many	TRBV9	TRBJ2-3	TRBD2	TGTGCCAGCAGCGTCTCTAGCGGGAGTCCAGATACGCAGTATTTT	CASSVSSGSPDTQYF
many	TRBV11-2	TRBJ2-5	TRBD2	TGTGCCAGCAGCTCCGCCCTCACTAGCGGGCGGGAGACCCAGTACTTC	CASSSALTSGRETQYF
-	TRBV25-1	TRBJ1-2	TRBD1	TGTGCCAGCAGACAGGGGCTCCGCCCCTATGGCTACACCTTC	CASRQGLRPYGYTF
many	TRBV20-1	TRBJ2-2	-	TGCAGTGCTAGCGAATTCGCAGGGGTTGGTGGGGAGCTGTTTTTT	CSASEFAGVGGELFF
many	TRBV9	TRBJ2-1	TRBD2	TGTGCCAGCAGCGGAGCGGGAGTACCCCACAATGAGCAGTTCTTC	CASSGAGVPHNEQFF
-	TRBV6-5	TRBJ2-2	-	TGTGCCAGCAGTTACCCGGGTGCGAGCGGGGAGCTGTTTTTT	CASSYPGASGELFF
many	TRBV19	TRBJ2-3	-	TGTGCCAGTAGTATAAGGGGGGGGGGAGATACGCAGTATTTT	CASSIRGGGDTQYF
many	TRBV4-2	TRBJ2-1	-	TGTGCCAGCAGCCAAGAGAACCGAAATGAGCAGTTCTTC	CASSQENRNEQFF
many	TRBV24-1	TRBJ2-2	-	TGTGCCACCAGTGAAGCGGGCCGCACCGGGGAGCTGTTTTTT	CATSEAGRTGELFF
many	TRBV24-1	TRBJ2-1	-	TGTGCCACCAGTGCTCATACTAGCACAGATGAGCAGTTCTTC	CATSAHTSTDEQFF
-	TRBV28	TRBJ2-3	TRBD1	TGTGCCAGCAGCCCGGGACAGGGTGTATATACGCAGTATTTT	CASSPGQGVYTQYF
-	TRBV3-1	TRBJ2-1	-	TGTGCCAGCAGCCAACAACCTCAGCACAATGAGCAGTTCTTC	CASSQQPQHNEQFF
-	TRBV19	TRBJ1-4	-	TGTGCCGGATGGAGACGACCCGAAAAACTGTTCTTT	CAGWRRPEKLFF
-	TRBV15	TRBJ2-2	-	TGTGCCACCAGCAGAGGTCGGGGTAGCGGGAACACCGGGGAGCTGTTTTTT	CATSRGRGSGNTGELFF
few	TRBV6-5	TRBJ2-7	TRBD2	TGTGCCAGCAGTCACTCACCACTAGCGGGAGTCGAGCAGTACTTC	CASSHSPLAGVEQYF
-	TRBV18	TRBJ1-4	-	TGTGCCAGCTCACCTCGGGGAAATGAAAAACTGTTTTTT	CASSPRGNEKLFF
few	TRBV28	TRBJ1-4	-	TGTGCCAGCAGTTTTATGGGGACTACTAATGAAAAACTGTTTTTT	CASSFMGTTNEKLFF
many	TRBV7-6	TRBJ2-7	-	TGTGCCAGCAGCCAAGGGACTTCTGGGCTCTACGAGCAGTACTTC	CASSQGTSGLYEQYF
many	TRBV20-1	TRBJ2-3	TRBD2	TGCAGTGCTAGCGGACTAGCTTCTTCTGGTACGCAGTATTTT	CSASGLASSGTQYF
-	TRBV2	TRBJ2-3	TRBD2	TGTGCCAGCAGTGAGGAGCGGGAGGACAATACGCAGTATTTT	CASSEEREDNTQYF
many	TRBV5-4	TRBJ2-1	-	TGTGCCAGCTTTGCAGGGAATGAGCAGTTCTTC	CASFAGNEQFF
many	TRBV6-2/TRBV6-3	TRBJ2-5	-	TGTGCCAGCAAGTCCTCAGGGGACCAAGAGACCCAGTACTTC	CASKSSGDQETQYF
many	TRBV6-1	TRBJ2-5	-	TGTGCCAGCAGTCCCCGGATGGCAGGGGAAGAGACCCAGTACTTC	CASSPRMAGEETQYF
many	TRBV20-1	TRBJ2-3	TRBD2	TGCAGTGCTAGGCAGCGGGGAACTAGCACAGATACGCAGTATTTT	CSARQRGTSTDTQYF
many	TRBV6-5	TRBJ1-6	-	TGTGCCAGCAGCCTAAAGACCAATTCACCCCTCCACTTT	CASSLKTNSPLHF
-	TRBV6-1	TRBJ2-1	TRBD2	TGTGCCAGCAGGGAGCGGGAGGGCCCGTGGAATGAGCAGTTCTTC	CASREREGPWNEQFF
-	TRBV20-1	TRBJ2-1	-	TGCAGTGCTAAGGATGTCACCGGAGGCTCCTACAATGAGCAGTTCTTC	CSAKDVTGGSYNEQFF